This is a list of T cell receptor beta chains from one sample in a study of T cell responses to AZD1222 COVID-19 vaccine. Here immunoSEQ multiplex PCR was the method, and the copy in TCRdb shows in-frame clones only, minus some. The table records approximately 99,000 clones, approximately 90% of them present only once. The material was peripheral blood, obtained on day 0 of MenACWY control vaccination. The origin of the receptors is an adult in good health. Each CDR3 is given with its conserved first and last residue. A D gene is named only where the DNA matches it firmly. Clone size appears in some rows only: once, few, many, or a class for an expanded clone.

>.|12|TRBV21-1|.|TRBJ1-2
CATHRDSYGYTF
TGTGCCACCCACCGGGACAGCTATGGCTACACCTTC
>.|14|TRBV28|.|TRBJ2-4
CASSLEGTKNIQYF
TGTGCCAGCAGTTTGGAGGGGACCAAAAACATTCAGTACTTC
>.|15|TRBV7-3|.|TRBJ1-2
CASSLNGGSNYGYTF
TGTGCCAGCAGCTTAAATGGGGGGTCTAACTATGGCTACACCTTC
>.|16|TRBV6-6|TRBD1|TRBJ1-1
CASAPLRGAANTEAFF
TGTGCCAGCGCTCCTCTCAGGGGGGCGGCGAACACTGAAGCTTTCTTT
>.|13|TRBV5-1|TRBD1|TRBJ2-7
CASSPGGRYEQYF
TGCGCCAGCAGCCCAGGGGGCCGCTACGAGCAGTACTTC
>.|11|TRBV28|.|TRBJ2-1
CASSSTHEQFF
TGTGCCAGCAGTTCAACCCATGAGCAGTTCTTC
>.|11|TRBV5-6|.|TRBJ1-2
CASSLGYGYTF
TGTGCCAGCAGCTTAGGGTATGGCTACACCTTC
>.|13|TRBV27|.|TRBJ1-2
CASSFGTDYGYTF
TGTGCCAGCAGTTTCGGGACGGACTATGGCTACACCTTC
>.|14|TRBV4-1|.|TRBJ1-1
CASSQFVGNTEAFF
TGCGCCAGCAGCCAATTCGTCGGGAACACTGAAGCTTTCTTT
>.|14|TRBV15|.|TRBJ1-1
CATSRDHKNTEAFF
TGTGCCACCAGCAGAGATCACAAGAACACTGAAGCTTTCTTT
>.|12|TRBV7-9|.|TRBJ2-7
CASSLDAYEQYF
TGTGCCAGCAGCTTAGACGCCTACGAGCAGTACTTC
>.|15|TRBV5-8|TRBD1|TRBJ1-1
CASSRGQGAPPEAFF
TGTGCCAGCAGCCGAGGACAGGGGGCGCCCCCTGAAGCTTTCTTT
>.|15|TRBV7-3|TRBD2|TRBJ2-1
CASSPQLAGKNEQFF
TGTGCCAGCAGCCCTCAACTAGCGGGGAAGAATGAGCAGTTCTTC
>.|15|TRBV7-9|.|TRBJ1-5
CASSLSRTANQPQHF
TGTGCCAGCAGCTTGTCCCGGACAGCTAATCAGCCCCAGCATTTT
>.|15|TRBV15|.|TRBJ2-6
CATSSAGSGANVLTF
TGTGCCACCAGCAGCGCTGGATCTGGGGCCAACGTCCTGACTTTC
>.|14|TRBV4-3|.|TRBJ1-5
CASSQDLGNQPQHF
TGCGCCAGCAGCCAAGATTTGGGCAATCAGCCCCAGCATTTT
>.|14|TRBV27|TRBD2|TRBJ2-7
CASSTSGFSYEQYF
TGTGCCAGCAGTACTAGCGGGTTCTCCTACGAGCAGTACTTC
>.|14|TRBV5-1|TRBD2|TRBJ2-5
CASSQTSGQETQYF
TGCGCCAGCAGCCAAACTAGCGGCCAAGAGACCCAGTACTTC
>.|15|TRBV5-1|TRBD1|TRBJ1-2
CASSLAGTGDEGYTF
TGCGCCAGCAGCTTGGCCGGGACAGGGGACGAGGGCTACACCTTC
>.|12|TRBV2|.|TRBJ1-1
CASSALNPEAFF
TGTGCCAGCAGCGCTCTAAACCCTGAAGCTTTCTTT
>.|16|TRBV9|TRBD2|TRBJ2-1
CASSVGPSGGYNEQFF
TGTGCCAGCAGCGTAGGCCCTAGCGGGGGTTACAATGAGCAGTTCTTC
>.|15|TRBV6-1|.|TRBJ1-2
CASSEAGQVGYGYTF
TGTGCCAGCAGTGAAGCTGGGCAGGTCGGCTATGGCTACACCTTC
>few|20|TRBV24-1|TRBD1|TRBJ2-1
CATSGDRGRASGGRENEQFF
TGTGCCACCAGTGGAGACAGGGGACGGGCCTCAGGGGGCCGGGAGAATGAGCAGTTCTTC
>once|14|TRBV25-1|.|TRBJ1-2
CASLPGHSNYGYTF
TGTGCCAGCCTACCGGGACATTCCAACTATGGCTACACCTTC
>.|15|TRBV5-4|TRBD1|TRBJ1-1
CASSLAGGGYTEAFF
TGTGCCAGCAGCTTGGCAGGGGGGGGTTACACTGAAGCTTTCTTT
>.|15|TRBV15|.|TRBJ2-5
CATSRVAAVGETQYF
TGTGCCACCAGCAGAGTAGCAGCCGTTGGGGAGACCCAGTACTTC
>.|16|TRBV7-3|TRBD2|TRBJ2-3
CASSLLAGGGTDTQYF
TGTGCCAGCAGCTTACTAGCGGGGGGAGGCACAGATACGCAGTATTTT
>.|14|TRBV7-9|.|TRBJ2-1
CASSFGGGWNEQFF
TGTGCCAGCAGCTTTGGTGGAGGGTGGAATGAGCAGTTCTTC
>.|15|TRBV11-2|TRBD1|TRBJ1-1
CASSGLGQGNTEAFF
TGTGCCAGCAGCGGATTGGGACAGGGGAACACTGAAGCTTTCTTT
>once|16|TRBV5-4|TRBD2|TRBJ2-1
CASSSSGGGTYNEQFF
TGTGCCAGCAGCAGCAGCGGGGGGGGGACTTACAATGAGCAGTTCTTC
>few|16|TRBV9|.|TRBJ1-6
CASSARRTPDNSPLHF
TGTGCCAGCAGCGCCCGCAGGACTCCTGATAATTCACCCCTCCACTTT
>.|14|TRBV7-9|TRBD1|TRBJ2-2
CASSRGQYTGELFF
TGTGCCAGCAGCAGGGGACAGTACACCGGGGAGCTGTTTTTT